The rows below give T cell receptor beta chains drawn from one sample of a study of blood T cell repertoires in COVID-19. Clones were sequenced by immunoSEQ multiplex PCR, and TCRdb holds only the in-frame ones, with some missing. The repertoire has about 210,000 clones, 84% of them found once; the top ten carry around 3.1%. Sample: PBMCs or T cells enriched from blood (not recorded which). The source is a woman in her 30s who had been exposed to COVID-19. The CDR3 runs from the conserved cysteine through the conserved F or W. Each record gives: clone size, J gene, V gene, D gene, CDR3 protein, CDR3 DNA. D genes are given only for firm matches. Some rows mark clone size as missing; the rest say once, few, many or name a class of expanded clone.

>.|TRBJ1-2|TRBV14|.
CASSQYRVGGGYTF
TGTGCCAGCAGCCAATACAGGGTCGGTGGTGGCTACACCTTC
>.|TRBJ2-1|TRBV5-1|TRBD1
CASSPGQQLYNEQFF
TGCGCCAGCAGCCCGGGACAGCAGTTATACAATGAGCAGTTCTTC
>.|TRBJ1-2|TRBV7-3|.
CASSFGQGYGYTF
TGTGCCAGCAGCTTCGGTCAGGGCTATGGCTACACCTTC
>.|TRBJ2-3|TRBV5-6|TRBD2
CASSTGWERGGTDTQYF
TGTGCCAGCAGCACCGGGTGGGAGCGGGGGGGCACAGATACGCAGTATTTT
>.|TRBJ1-2|TRBV9|TRBD1
CASSGTGRLGYTF
TGTGCCAGCAGTGGGACAGGTCGACTTGGCTACACCTTC
>.|TRBJ2-7|TRBV5-6|.
CASSPSTGLYEQYF
TGTGCCAGCAGCCCGAGCACAGGGTTGTACGAGCAGTACTTC
>.|TRBJ1-2|TRBV27|TRBD1
CASSLGQGRGYTF
TGTGCCAGCAGTTTGGGACAGGGGAGAGGCTACACCTTC
>.|TRBJ2-5|TRBV19|.
CASSIGLAATYQETQYF
TGTGCCAGTAGTATTGGGTTAGCGGCCACGTACCAAGAGACCCAGTACTTC
>.|TRBJ1-2|TRBV19|.
CASSPRGIDYGYTF
TGTGCCAGTAGTCCCCGGGGGATTGATTATGGCTACACCTTC
>once|TRBJ2-1|TRBV6-2/TRBV6-3|TRBD2
CASSSSTRLAGGRTYEQFF
TGTGCCAGCAGTTCCTCGACGAGACTAGCGGGGGGGCGTACGTATGAGCAGTTCTTC
>.|TRBJ1-6|TRBV7-2|TRBD1
CASSNWGQGGSPLHF
TGTGCCAGCAGTAATTGGGGACAGGGGGGTTCACCCCTCCACTTT
>.|TRBJ1-1|TRBV2|.
CASSDLTENTEAFF
TGTGCCAGCAGTGATCTCACAGAGAACACTGAAGCTTTCTTT
>.|TRBJ2-3|TRBV9|.
CASSVAGRTTDTQYF
TGTGCCAGCAGCGTAGCAGGGCGGACCACAGATACGCAGTATTTT
>.|TRBJ1-2|TRBV9|TRBD1
CASSVLGTGLNGYTF
TGTGCCAGCAGCGTCTTAGGGACAGGGTTGAATGGCTACACCTTC
>.|TRBJ2-6|TRBV19|.
CATSSGANVLTF
TGTGCCACTTCCTCTGGGGCCAACGTCCTGACTTTC
>.|TRBJ2-3|TRBV10-3|TRBD1
CAISESRPGQGVGTDTQYF
TGTGCCATCAGTGAGTCCCGCCCTGGACAGGGAGTGGGAACAGATACGCAGTATTTT
>.|TRBJ1-1|TRBV2|.
CASSTNYGVNTEAFF
TGTGCCAGCAGTACCAACTACGGGGTGAACACTGAAGCTTTCTTT
>.|TRBJ1-5|TRBV19|.
CASSTYPRSSNQPQHF
TGTGCCAGTAGTACGTACCCCCGGTCTAGCAATCAGCCCCAGCATTTT
>.|TRBJ2-7|TRBV19|TRBD1
CASSGSQGQGLWEQYF
TGTGCCAGTAGTGGTTCTCAAGGACAGGGGCTTTGGGAGCAGTACTTC
>.|TRBJ2-7|TRBV7-6|TRBD1
CASSRTGGATYEQYF
TGTGCCAGCAGCCGGACAGGCGGTGCGACCTACGAGCAGTACTTC
>few|TRBJ2-1|TRBV6-5|TRBD2
CASSYPGGGNEQFF
TGTGCCAGCAGTTACCCCGGGGGGGGCAATGAGCAGTTCTTC
>.|TRBJ1-6|TRBV6-5|.
CASWERTENSPLHF
TGTGCCAGCTGGGAGAGGACAGAAAATTCACCCCTCCACTTT
>.|TRBJ1-4|TRBV5-1|.
CASSLETGTNEKLFF
TGCGCCAGCAGCTTGGAAACAGGGACTAATGAAAAACTGTTTTTT
>.|TRBJ1-5|TRBV30|TRBD1
CAWSVPGTGKGVFNQPQHF
TGTGCCTGGAGTGTACCGGGGACAGGGAAGGGAGTCTTCAATCAGCCCCAGCATTTT
>.|TRBJ1-2|TRBV6-5|TRBD1
CASRRGQALNYGYTF
TGTGCCAGCAGGAGGGGACAGGCGCTGAACTATGGCTACACCTTC
>.|TRBJ1-1|TRBV30|.
CAWTPGFVAEAFF
TGTGCCTGGACGCCGGGGTTTGTGGCTGAAGCTTTCTTT
>.|TRBJ1-4|TRBV5-1|TRBD1
CASSFTGGADEKLFF
TGCGCCAGCAGCTTTACAGGGGGCGCGGATGAAAAACTGTTTTTT
>.|TRBJ1-2|TRBV18|TRBD1
CASSPSTGTYGYTF
TGTGCCAGCTCACCATCGACAGGGACCTATGGCTACACCTTC
>.|TRBJ2-3|TRBV27|TRBD2
CASSSLAGGLDTQYF
TGTGCCAGCAGTTCGCTAGCGGGGGGGTTGGATACGCAGTATTTT
>once|TRBJ2-3|TRBV6-5|.
CATASITDTQYF
TGTGCGACAGCTTCTATCACAGATACGCAGTATTTT
>.|TRBJ1-1|TRBV9|TRBD1
CASSADRGKTEAFF
TGTGCCAGCAGCGCCGACAGGGGAAAGACTGAAGCTTTCTTT
>.|TRBJ1-2|TRBV19|.
CASLPGRQPNYGYTF
TGTGCCAGTCTTCCAGGCAGACAGCCCAACTATGGCTACACCTTC
>.|TRBJ2-3|TRBV7-9|.
CASSRTATSTDTQYF
TGTGCCAGCAGTCGGACAGCAACTAGCACAGATACGCAGTATTTT
>.|TRBJ1-4|TRBV19|TRBD1
CASSEERDREKLFF
TGTGCCAGTAGTGAAGAACGGGACAGAGAAAAACTGTTTTTT
>.|TRBJ1-6|TRBV10-2|.
CASSESQGITSPLHF
TGCGCCAGCAGTGAGTCGCAGGGGATTACTTCACCCCTCCACTTT
>.|TRBJ1-6|TRBV27|.
CASSWGQLNSPLHF
TGTGCCAGCAGCTGGGGGCAGTTAAATTCACCCCTCCACTTT
>.|TRBJ2-1|TRBV3-1/TRBV3-2|.
CASSQWGDNEQFF
TGTGCCAGCAGCCAATGGGGGGACAATGAGCAGTTCTTC
>.|TRBJ2-1|TRBV9|TRBD2
CASSERLAGGSYNEQFF
TGTGCCAGCAGCGAGCGACTAGCGGGGGGCTCCTACAATGAGCAGTTCTTC
>.|TRBJ1-1|TRBV7-8|TRBD1
CASSLEGQRAFF
TGTGCCAGCAGCTTAGAGGGACAGCGGGCTTTCTTT
>.|TRBJ2-2|TRBV11-2|TRBD1
CASSLGDRDTGELFF
TGTGCCAGCAGCTTAGGGGACAGAGACACCGGGGAGCTGTTTTTT
>.|TRBJ2-7|TRBV12-3/TRBV12-4|TRBD2
CASSSAGGEQYF
TGTGCCAGCAGCTCAGCGGGGGGGGAGCAGTACTTC
>.|TRBJ1-1|TRBV6-5|.
CASRRTENTEAFF
TGTGCCAGCCGGAGGACAGAGAACACTGAAGCTTTCTTT
>.|TRBJ2-1|TRBV7-2|TRBD2
CASRPRAGGDNEQFF
TGTGCCAGCAGACCCAGGGCGGGGGGGGACAATGAGCAGTTCTTC
>.|TRBJ1-6|TRBV27|TRBD1
CASSLGQGARNSPLHF
TGTGCCAGCAGTTTAGGACAGGGGGCTCGCAATTCACCCCTCCACTTT
>once|TRBJ1-6|TRBV5-3|TRBD1
CANTKGQGCDNSPLHF
TGTGCCAATACAAAGGGACAGGGTTGCGATAATTCACCCCTCCACTTT
>.|TRBJ2-3|TRBV6-5|TRBD2
CAVRGVTDTQYF
TGTGCCGTCCGGGGGGTCACAGATACGCAGTATTTT
>.|TRBJ2-1|TRBV5-1|.
CASSLAPNEQFF
TGCGCCAGCAGCTTGGCTCCCAATGAGCAGTTCTTC
>once|TRBJ1-5|TRBV29-1|.
CSVDRQSYNQPQHF
TGCAGCGTTGATCGACAGTCCTACAATCAGCCCCAGCATTTT
>many|TRBJ1-6|TRBV19|.
CASSIQTRSPLHF
TGTGCCAGTAGTATTCAGACCAGGTCACCCCTCCACTTT
>.|TRBJ2-1|TRBV5-1|.
CASSYGTSHNEQFF
TGCGCCAGCAGCTACGGGACTTCCCACAATGAGCAGTTCTTC